The clone carrying this T cell receptor (beta chain) was seen more than once but under ten times. The data belong to a study of T-cell reconstitution after alpha-beta-depleted transplantation in children. The CDR3 consists of 18 residues. Germline values: CDR1 DFQATT, CDR2 SNEGSKA (reference sequence). V shed 0 bases, J shed 1 base, and the junction held 11 bases outside the gene matches. Library preparation (for TCRbeta) was performed with unique molecular identifiers. Each CDR3 protein is one row after TCRdb ran MiXCR on the PCR reads. The sample contains about 340,000 distinct CDR3 sequences, around 10% of which appear only once.

The source was PBMCs from the stem cell graft donor, collected from the stem cell graft. The TCR sequence derives from a human donor who donated a stem cell graft to a child with acute lymphoblastic leukemia. V gene TRBV20-1 combines with J gene TRBJ2-7; 11 positions agree with TRBD2. The CDR3 region has the DNA TGCAGTGCTAGAGACATGACTAGCGGGGCCCCGCTATCCTACGAGCAGTACTTC. It yields the protein CSARDMTSGAPLSYEQYF.